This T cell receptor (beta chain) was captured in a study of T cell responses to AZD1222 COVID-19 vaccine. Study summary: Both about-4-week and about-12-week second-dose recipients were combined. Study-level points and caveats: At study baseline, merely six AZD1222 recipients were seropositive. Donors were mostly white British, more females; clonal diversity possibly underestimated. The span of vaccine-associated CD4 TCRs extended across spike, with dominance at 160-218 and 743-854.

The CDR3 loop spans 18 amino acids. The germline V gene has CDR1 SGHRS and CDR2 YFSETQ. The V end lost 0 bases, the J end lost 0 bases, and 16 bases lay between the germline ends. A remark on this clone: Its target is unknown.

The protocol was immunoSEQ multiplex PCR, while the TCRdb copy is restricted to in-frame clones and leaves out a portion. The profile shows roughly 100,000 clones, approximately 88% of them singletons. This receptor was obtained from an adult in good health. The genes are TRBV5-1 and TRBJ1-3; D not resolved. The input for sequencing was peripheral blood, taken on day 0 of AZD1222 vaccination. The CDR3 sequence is CASSLGGSEPVSGNTIYF. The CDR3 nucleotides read TGCGCCAGCAGCTTGGGAGGGAGCGAGCCGGTCTCTGGAAACACCATATATTTT.